The 4 T cell receptor beta chains reported below all come from one sample, sequenced in a study of T cells after yellow fever vaccination. TCRdb re-derived calls from the 5' RACE reads in MiXCR, one entry per CDR3 protein. The repertoire consists of hundreds of thousands of distinct CDR3 sequences, with 8.7% occurring once and the leading ten covering 18%. The sample in question was PBMCs, obtained on the day of the first yellow fever vaccination. These receptors came from a man aged 18 to 35 who received the YFV17D yellow fever vaccine.

The chain recombines TRBV7-2 with TRBJ2-7, with 8 bases matching TRBD1. This CDR3 has 15 amino acids. Unmatched junction bases numbered 4, after V lost 1 base and J lost 2 bases. CDR1 SGHTA and CDR2 FQGNSA come from the germline V gene. In nucleotides, the CDR3 is TGTGCCAGCAGCTTAGGGACAGGGTGGGCCTACGAGCAGTACGTC. Translation gives CASSLGTGWAYEQYV.

This clonotype was seen a few times. The chain couples TRBV5-4 to TRBJ2-3; TRBD1 agrees at 9 bases. The V gene end was trimmed by 0 bases and the J gene end by 6 bases; junction bases not matched to a gene: 2. Germline V gene sequence: CDR1 SGHNT, CDR2 YYREEE (reference sequence). The CDR3 loop spans 14 amino acids. The CDR3 DNA sequence: TGTGCCAGCAGCTTGGGGACAGGGGAGGATACGCAGTATTTT. Amino acids: CASSLGTGEDTQYF.

The chain has TRBV7-2 and TRBJ2-5; D perhaps matches TRBD2 (5 bases). Germline CDR1 SGHTA, CDR2 FQGNSA. The CDR3 covers 14 residues. V shed 1 base and J shed 3 bases, with 9 bases lying between them. The CDR3 here is CASSLGGRKETQYF. The CDR3, as DNA: TGTGCCAGCAGCTTAGGTGGGAGAAAAGAGACCCAGTACTTC.

In this sample, this clonotype turned up a few times. The chain carries TRBV5-1 and TRBJ2-5; D perhaps matches TRBD1 (5 bases). V was pared by 0 bases and J by 2 bases, with 11 bases between. Per germline, CDR1 SGHRS and CDR2 YFSETQ. The length of the CDR3 is 15 residues. The CDR3 reads CASSLVQGWQETQYF. The CDR3 region has the DNA TGCGCCAGCAGCTTGGTCCAGGGATGGCAAGAGACCCAGTACTTC.